The 20 T cell receptor beta chains below all came from one sample that was sequenced in a study of T cell responses to AZD1222 COVID-19 vaccine. Here immunoSEQ multiplex PCR was the method, and the copy in TCRdb shows in-frame clones only, minus some. Of roughly 200,000 clones listed, about 93% are singletons. The source material was peripheral blood, sampled on day 0 of MenACWY control vaccination. These receptors originate from an adult in good health.

The J gene is TRBJ1-2, the V gene TRBV3-1 (or the pseudogene TRBV3-2); D remains unclear. CDR3 size: 15 residues. The V gene's germline CDR1 is LGHDT and CDR2 YNNKEL (reference sequence). The V gene lost 4 bases and the J gene lost 2 bases, with 14 bases spanning the gap. The CDR3 reads CASSPGIGGNYGYTF. CDR3 bases: TGTGCCAGCAGCCCGGGTATCGGAGGGAACTATGGCTACACCTTC.

This clone was recorded once. The rearrangement joins TRBV6-2 or TRBV6-3 to TRBJ1-2, with 7 bases aligning to TRBD1. The CDR3 totals 15 residues. J was trimmed by 7 bases and V by 2 bases; bases with no gene match: 10. From germline, CDR1 is MNHEY and CDR2 SVGEGT. For the CDR3, the DNA is TGTGCCAGCAGTTACCCCCCCCGGACAGGTACTGGCTACACCTTC. Its translation is CASSYPPRTGTGYTF.

The rearrangement joins TRBV6-5 to TRBJ2-3; 8 nucleotides line up with TRBD2. V trimming: 9 bases; J trimming: 0 bases; junction bases outside the gene matches: 2. Germline lookup yields CDR1 MNHEY and CDR2 SVGAGI. This CDR3 comprises 13 residues. CDR3 DNA: TGTGCCAGTAGCGGGGTTAGCACAGATACGCAGTATTTT. As protein: CASSGVSTDTQYF.

The V call is TRBV3-1 (or the pseudogene TRBV3-2), the J call TRBJ1-5; no clear D. The germline V gene has CDR1 LGHDT and CDR2 YNNKEL (reference sequence). V was cut by 1 base and J by 5 bases, with 12 bases left in between. This CDR3 is 15 amino acids long. CDR3 sequence: CASSQGAGRDQPQHF. CDR3 sequence (DNA): TGTGCCAGCAGCCAAGGGGCGGGGAGGGATCAGCCCCAGCATTTT.

This clone was counted a single time. The rearrangement joins TRBV13 to TRBJ2-1; D not resolved. The V and J ends lost 4 bases and 9 bases respectively, with 13 bases between them. Looked up from germline, CDR1 is PRHDT and CDR2 is FYEKMQ (reference sequence). There are 13 residues in the CDR3. CDR3 sequence reads: CASSCDKVSEQFF. DNA for the CDR3: TGTGCCAGCAGCTGCGACAAGGTAAGTGAGCAGTTCTTC.

The chain employs TRBV19 and TRBJ1-1; 7 bases line up with TRBD1. This CDR3 is 17 amino acids long. V gave up 1 base and J gave up 1 base; unmatched junction bases: 9. Germline V lookup: CDR1 LNHDA, CDR2 SQIVND (reference sequence). The CDR3 DNA reads TGTGCCAGTAGTATAGCCGCAGGGGGACCGGCGAACACTGAAGCTTTCTTT. Translation: CASSIAAGGPANTEAFF.

V is TRBV18 and J is TRBJ1-2; D unclear. The germline V and J ends were trimmed by 6 bases and 4 bases, with 18 bases remaining between them. The CDR3 length is 15 residues. Germline CDR1 and CDR2: KGHSH and LQKENI. CDR3 sequence (DNA): TGTGCCAGCTCGGAGGGATCCGAACCCTCCTATGGCTACACCTTC. It is translated as CASSEGSEPSYGYTF.

Note on this clone: One end of the junction fails to match germline, which may point to a read error. The gene calls are TRBV2 and TRBJ2-3; D not certain. The CDR3 spans 14 residues. Germline values: CDR1 SNHLY, CDR2 FYNNEI. The DNA for the CDR3 is TGTGCCGGCAGCATCCATCAAACCACAGATACGCAGTATTTT. Translated: CAGSIHQTTDTQYF.

This chain uses TRBV2 with TRBJ1-1, with 9 bases lining up with TRBD1. The trim removed 7 bases at V and 4 bases at J, leaving 7 bases unmatched. Germline CDR1 SNHLY, CDR2 FYNNEI. The CDR3 length is 14 residues. CDR3 coding DNA: TGTGCCAGCAACGGGAGACAGGGGGGCACTGAAGCTTTCTTT. Amino acid sequence: CASNGRQGGTEAFF.

This chain joins TRBV7-2 and TRBJ2-3; no definite D call. V was pared by 8 bases and J by 2 bases, with 8 bases between. The germline gives CDR1 SGHTA, CDR2 FQGNSA. CDR3 length equals 12 residues. The CDR3 loop is CASSRYTDTQYF. CDR3 nucleotides: TGTGCCAGCTCCCGTTACACAGATACGCAGTATTTT.

This sequence joins TRBV25-1 and TRBJ1-4; D gene uncertain. The CDR3 length is 9 residues. CDR1 is MGHDK, CDR2 SYGVNS, per germline. The V end was cut by 7 bases, the J end by 10 bases, with 4 bases between. CDR3 sequence reads: CASTGKLFF. As DNA, the CDR3 is TGTGCCAGCACGGGAAAACTGTTTTTT. Filled out from reference TRBV25-1 and TRBJ1-4, the complete variable domain reads EADIYQTPRYLVIGTGKKITLECSQTMGHDKMYWYQQDPGMELHLIHYSYGVNSTEKGDLSSESTVSRIRTEHFPLTLESARPSHTSQYLCASTGKLFFGSGTQLSVL.

The chain combines TRBV7-2 with TRBJ2-1; TRBD2 agrees at 10 bases. This CDR3 contains 15 residues. In germline, CDR1 is SGHTA, CDR2 FQGNSA. V trimming: 5 bases; J trimming: 4 bases; junction bases outside the gene matches: 5. The CDR3 reads CASSASGGAYNEQFF. CDR3 nucleotide sequence: TGTGCCAGCAGCGCCAGCGGGGGGGCATACAATGAGCAGTTCTTC.

V and J are TRBV6-2 or TRBV6-3 and TRBJ2-7; 13 bases line up with TRBD2. V shed 2 bases, J shed 4 bases, and the junction held 11 bases outside the gene matches. The CDR3 length is 18 residues. Germline CDR1 and CDR2: MNHEY and SVGEGT. The CDR3 is CASSYRETGTSGVYEQYF. Written as DNA, the CDR3 is TGTGCCAGCAGTTACCGTGAGACCGGGACTAGCGGGGTATACGAGCAGTACTTC.

The chain has TRBV19 and TRBJ1-5; 7 positions match TRBD1. Germline CDR1 reads LNHDA; CDR2 reads SQIVND (reference sequence). The CDR3 runs to 17 residues. V was pared by 6 bases and J by 5 bases, with 16 bases of the junction left unmatched. The CDR3 sequence: CASSRLRRQGTDQPQHF. The CDR3 DNA is TGTGCCAGTAGCAGACTCCGCCGACAGGGAACGGATCAGCCCCAGCATTTT.

As concerns this clone: Other DNA variants within this sample encode the same CDR3. The chain combines TRBV3-1 (or the pseudogene TRBV3-2) with TRBJ1-1; no reliable D call. From germline, CDR1 is LGHDT and CDR2 YNNKEL (reference sequence). This CDR3 is 13 amino acids long. V lost 1 base to trimming and J lost 0 bases, with 3 bases between them. This CDR3 is CASSQVVNTEAFF. The CDR3 region has the DNA TGTGCCAGCAGCCAAGTTGTGAACACTGAAGCTTTCTTT.

This CDR3 reads CASSMWTGNEQYF. The CDR3 DNA reads as TGTGCCAGTAGCATGTGGACAGGGAACGAGCAGTACTTC. This chain uses TRBV19 with TRBJ2-7; 8 positions agree with TRBD1. Germline trimming cut 6 bases from V and 5 bases from J; bases unmatched to any gene: 6. Germline-derived CDR1 and CDR2 are LNHDA and SQIVND (reference sequence). This CDR3 spans 13 amino acids.

This chain uses TRBV5-5 with TRBJ1-1, with 9 bases aligning to TRBD1. The CDR3 covers 18 residues. Germline V gives CDR1 SGHKS, CDR2 YYEKEE (reference sequence). Trimming removed 1 base from V and 4 bases from J; junction bases left unmatched: 14. The CDR3 DNA reads TGTGCCAGCAGCTTGTTCACGCTACAGGGGGCGAGCTTCACTGAAGCTTTCTTT. This codes for CASSLFTLQGASFTEAFF.

The gene calls are TRBV19 and TRBJ1-5, with TRBD1 as a possible D gene (5 bases). Per the germline V gene, CDR1 is LNHDA and CDR2 is SQIVND (reference sequence). The CDR3 runs 15 residues. Trimming took 3 bases from V and 3 from J, leaving 12 bases between them. This CDR3 reads CASSIDDSYNQPQHF. CDR3 DNA: TGTGCCAGTAGTATCGACGACAGCTACAATCAGCCCCAGCATTTT.

The chain links TRBV19 to TRBJ1-5, with D perhaps TRBD1 (5 bases). CDR1 is LNHDA and CDR2 is SQIVND in the germline V gene (reference sequence). The CDR3 contains 15 residues. V was clipped by 5 bases and J by 2 bases, with 13 bases between them. The CDR3 DNA is TGTGCCAGTAGTTCCTACAGGACGGGCAATCAGCCCCAGCATTTT. As protein: CASSSYRTGNQPQHF.

The J gene is TRBJ1-1, the V gene TRBV10-2; D uncertain. CDR1 and CDR2 from the germline V gene are WSHSY and SAAADI. The CDR3 runs to 13 residues. V was cut by 4 bases and J by 1 base, with 7 bases left in between. The CDR3 loop reads CASSVERNTEAFF. DNA of the CDR3: TGCGCCAGCAGTGTCGAAAGGAACACTGAAGCTTTCTTT.